A single sample is the source of the 29 T cell receptor beta chains below, sequenced in a study of blood T cells in healthy people across ages. Then a second PCR, running about 6 to 12 cycles, was carried out with a sample-barcoded 5' primer and a J-beta primer mix. TCRdb passed the 5' RACE reads through MiXCR, listing each CDR3 protein once. The sample records 1.5 million to 2 million distinct CDR3 sequences, less than 50% being singletons. The source material was blood. Receptors originate from a middle-aged woman in good health.

As regards this clonotype: Germline is not matched at one junction end, which may reflect a read error. This chain uses TRBV27 with TRBJ2-1; 11 bases map to TRBD2. From germline, CDR1 is MNHEY and CDR2 SMNVEV (reference sequence). The CDR3 is 16 amino acids. CDR3 residues: CAGSHLTSGGYNEQFF. The CDR3 DNA follows: TGTGCCGGCAGCCATCTCACTAGCGGGGGATACAATGAGCAGTTCTTC.

This clonotype has more than one count but fewer than ten. The chain joins TRBV7-9 to TRBJ2-3; TRBD1 matches 9 bases. The CDR3 has 20 residues. The V and J ends lost 1 base and 2 bases, in that order; junction bases with no gene match: 16. Germline CDR1 and CDR2: SEHNR and FQNEAQ (reference sequence). The CDR3 DNA follows: TGTGCCAGCAGCTTAGTTGGGACAGGGCCTCATGCCCCCACCACAGATACGCAGTATTTT. Protein: CASSLVGTGPHAPTTDTQYF. Using reference TRBV7-9 and TRBJ2-3 for the parts outside the CDR3, the full variable domain is DTGVSQNPRHKITKRGQNVTFRCDPISEHNRLYWYRQTLGQGPEFLTYFQNEAQLEKSRLLSDRFSAERPKGSFSTLEIQRTEQGDSAMYLCASSLVGTGPHAPTTDTQYFGPGTRLTVL.

Only a few counts were recorded for this clonotype. The chain couples TRBV19 to TRBJ2-1, with D maybe TRBD2 (5 bases). The CDR3 has 13 amino acids. CDR1 is LNHDA and CDR2 is SQIVND in the germline V gene (reference sequence). V lost 6 bases and J 7 bases, leaving 13 bases between the germline ends. This CDR3 reads CASRVDLANEQFF. CDR3 DNA sequence: TGTGCCAGTAGGGTCGATTTAGCGAATGAGCAGTTCTTC.

The chain joins TRBV6-2 or TRBV6-3 to TRBJ2-7, with 12 bases fitting TRBD2. The junction had 10 bases not matched to a gene; V was cut back by 6 bases and J by 4 bases. The germline gives CDR1 MNHEY, CDR2 SVGEGT. The CDR3 spans 16 residues. As DNA, the CDR3 is TGTGCCAGCAGATTACCGACTAGCGGGGGTTGGTACGAGCAGTACTTC. Amino acid sequence: CASRLPTSGGWYEQYF.

The gene calls are TRBV4-3 and TRBJ2-5; D is undetermined. This CDR3 spans 13 amino acids. The ends were cut back, 1 base at V and 10 bases at J, with 13 bases in the middle. Germline CDR1 reads LGHNA; CDR2 reads YSLEER. The CDR3 DNA sequence: TGCGCCAGCAGCCAAGTTCAGAGCCGAGGCCAGTACTTC. Translated, it gives CASSQVQSRGQYF.

The chain recombines TRBV6-2 or TRBV6-3 with TRBJ1-4; possible D gene TRBD1, 5 bases. This CDR3 spans 15 amino acids. Germline V gene data show CDR1 as MNHEY and CDR2 as SVGEGT. V gave up 8 bases and J gave up 6 bases, with 19 bases separating them. The CDR3 reads CASAPGTARDEKLFF. CDR3 DNA: TGTGCCAGCGCGCCCGGGACGGCAAGAGATGAAAAACTGTTTTTT.

The V call is TRBV6-5, the J call TRBJ1-1, with D tentatively TRBD1 (6 bases). CDR3 size: 15 residues. Trimming took off 5 bases at V and 1 base at J, with 14 bases between the two ends. CDR1 and CDR2 (germline): MNHEY, SVGAGI. Here the CDR3 DNA reads TGTGCCAGCAGTAGCGGGACATCGGGGAACACTGAAGCTTTCTTT. It codes for CASSSGTSGNTEAFF.

This clonotype was detected a few times. The gene calls are TRBV4-3 and TRBJ2-1, with 8 nucleotides matching TRBD2. In germline, CDR1 is LGHNA, CDR2 YSLEER. CDR3 length equals 15 residues. V dropped 3 bases and J dropped 8; count of bases not matched to a gene: 9. The CDR3, as DNA: TGCGCCAGCAGCCAGAGGCGCGGGGGGTTACATGAGCAGTTCTTC. Its protein product is CASSQRRGGLHEQFF.

This clonotype appeared a single time. V and J are TRBV5-6 and TRBJ2-5, with D possibly matching TRBD2 (5 bases). The germline gives CDR1 SGHDT, CDR2 YYEEEE. The CDR3 covers 14 residues. The germline V and J ends were trimmed by 4 bases and 11 bases, with 21 bases remaining between them. CDR3 sequence: CASSVIGNKMEQYF. As DNA, the CDR3 is TGTGCCAGCAGCGTCATCGGGAACAAGATGGAGCAGTACTTC. Full variable domain (missing parts from reference TRBV5-6 and TRBJ2-5): DAGVTQSPTHLIKTRGQQVTLRCSPKSGHDTVSWYQQALGQGPQFIFQYYEEEERQRGNFPDRFSGHQFPNYSSELNVNALLLGDSALYLCASSVIGNKMEQYFGPGTRLLVL.

About this clonotype itself: Just one base apart from a much larger clone, this may be a read error. The chain joins TRBV28 to TRBJ2-1, with D perhaps being TRBD1 or TRBD2 (5 bases each). The CDR3 length is 11 residues. Per the germline V gene, CDR1 is MDHEN and CDR2 is SYDVKM. Trimming cost V 5 bases and J 13 bases, with 12 bases left between them. As DNA, the CDR3 is TGTGCCAGCAGTCCGGACGGGGACCAGTTCTTC. Residues: CASSPDGDQFF.

The CDR3 coding sequence is TGCAGCGTTGTTGGCAGGGGCTCTGGCGGCTACACCTTC. This translates into CSVVGRGSGGYTF. This chain links TRBV29-1 with TRBJ1-2; tentative D call: TRBD1 (6 bases). The CDR3 loop spans 13 amino acids. The V gene lost 4 bases and the J gene lost 8 bases, with 17 bases spanning the gap. CDR1 and CDR2 from the germline V gene are SQVTM and ANQGSEA.

To note about this clonotype: At one end, the junction sequence differs from germline, possibly due to a read error. The rearrangement links TRBV7-2 to TRBJ2-3; 13 bases match TRBD2. Per germline, CDR1 SGHTA and CDR2 FQGNSA. CDR3 length: 17 residues. The CDR3 spells CASSFYRLAGGTDAQYF. The DNA for the CDR3 is TGTGCCAGCAGCTTTTATAGACTAGCGGGGGGAACAGATGCGCAGTATTTT. Full variable domain (outside the CDR3, taken from reference TRBV7-2 and TRBJ2-3): GAGVSQSPSNKVTEKGKDVELRCDPISGHTALYWYRQSLGQGLEFLIYFQGNSAPDKSGLPSDRFSAERTGGSVSTLTIQRTQQEDSAVYLCASSFYRLAGGTDAQYFGPGTRLTVL.

This clonotype was counted between two and nine times. The V call is TRBV6-5, the J call TRBJ2-7, with no clear D. Germline values: CDR1 MNHEY, CDR2 SVGAGI. CDR3 size: 13 residues. V shed 6 bases and J shed 0 bases, with 9 bases lying between them. CDR3 sequence reads: CASRSHSSYEQYF. CDR3 sequence (DNA): TGTGCCAGCAGGAGTCACTCCTCCTACGAGCAGTACTTC.

The chain carries TRBV29-1 and TRBJ2-3; maybe TRBD2 (7 bases). V was trimmed by 7 bases and J by 3 bases, leaving 11 bases between them. CDR1 and CDR2 (germline): SQVTM, ANQGSEA. This CDR3 region has 12 residues. In nucleotides, the CDR3 is TGCAGCGCAGGGGAGGGGACAGATACGCAGTATTTT. Its translation: CSAGEGTDTQYF.

This rearrangement joins TRBV3-1 to TRBJ2-1; D is unclear. V lost 8 bases and J lost 8, with 13 bases in between. Germline CDR1 reads LGHDT; CDR2 reads YNNKEL (reference sequence). This CDR3 comprises 12 residues. The CDR3 sequence: CASGISPDEQFF. CDR3 DNA sequence: TGTGCCAGCGGCATCTCCCCTGATGAGCAGTTCTTC.

The chain links TRBV20-1 to TRBJ1-1, with unresolved D. The CDR3 consists of 14 residues. Germline V gives CDR1 DFQATT, CDR2 SNEGSKA (reference sequence). Trimming stripped 4 bases from V and 4 bases from J, with 16 bases between. CDR3 sequence: CSANRGLLGTEAFF. The CDR3, as DNA: TGCAGTGCTAACCGTGGACTACTGGGCACTGAAGCTTTCTTT.

V usage is TRBV7-2 and J usage is TRBJ2-2; TRBD1 matches 8 bases. The CDR3 length is 16 residues. In germline, CDR1 is SGHTA, CDR2 FQGNSA. V gave up 4 bases and J gave up 2 bases; unmatched junction bases: 6. The CDR3, as DNA: TGTGCCAGCAGCTCCAGGGGGCGGCCTAACACCGGGGAGCTGTTTTTT. Residues: CASSSRGRPNTGELFF. Based on the CDR3 plus reference TRBV7-2 and TRBJ2-2, the full variable domain is GAGVSQSPSNKVTEKGKDVELRCDPISGHTALYWYRQSLGQGLEFLIYFQGNSAPDKSGLPSDRFSAERTGGSVSTLTIQRTQQEDSAVYLCASSSRGRPNTGELFFGEGSRLTVL.

The chain has TRBV5-1 and TRBJ1-2; 7 bases are shared with TRBD1. The CDR3 has 13 amino acids. The V gene end was trimmed by 3 bases and the J gene end by 4 bases; junction bases not matched to a gene: 3. Germline CDR1 reads SGHRS; CDR2 reads YFSETQ. CDR3 nucleotides: TGCGCCAGCAGCTCCAGGGGGAGCTATGGCTACACCTTC. Translation: CASSSRGSYGYTF.

CDR3 bases: TGTGCCAGCAGATACCCGGGGGTCGACAATGAGCAGTTCTTC. This codes for CASRYPGVDNEQFF. This rearrangement joins TRBV7-2 to TRBJ2-1; D may be TRBD2 (6 bases). This CDR3 has 14 amino acids. Germline values: CDR1 SGHTA, CDR2 FQGNSA. V shed 6 bases and J shed 5 bases, with 14 bases lying between them.

CDR3 DNA: TGTGCCAGCAGTGGACCGGGACTACAGTCGGGAAGGGGGAATGAGCAGTTCTTC. Its translation: CASSGPGLQSGRGNEQFF. The chain is built from TRBV6-2 or TRBV6-3 and TRBJ2-1; D is perhaps TRBD2 (7 bases). Trimming took 5 bases from V and 7 from J, leaving 27 bases between them. The length of the CDR3 is 18 residues. Germline CDR1 and CDR2: MNHEY and SVGEGT.

Only one count was recorded for this clonotype. The chain carries TRBV11-2 and TRBJ2-1; D is uncertain. CDR1 and CDR2 from the germline V gene are SGHAT and FQNNGV. The CDR3 covers 12 residues. V shed 7 bases and J shed 5 bases, with 9 bases lying between them. CDR3: CASTTRNNEQFF. Written as DNA, the CDR3 is TGTGCCAGCACCACACGGAACAATGAGCAGTTCTTC.

This clonotype has a single count. The V call is TRBV29-1, the J call TRBJ1-2; 7 positions agree with TRBD1. Trimming at V came to 6 bases and at J to 7 bases, leaving 11 bases not matched to a gene. This CDR3 contains 13 residues. Germline V gene data show CDR1 as SQVTM and CDR2 as ANQGSEA. The CDR3 loop reads CSVAGGPDGGYTF. The CDR3 coding sequence is TGCAGCGTCGCAGGGGGTCCGGATGGTGGCTACACCTTC.

The V gene is TRBV14, the J gene TRBJ1-2; D gene unclear. The length of the CDR3 is 16 residues. From germline, CDR1 is SGHDN and CDR2 FVKESK. The V end lost 1 base, the J end lost 7 bases, and 19 bases lay between the germline ends. CDR3 in amino acids: CASSQGPGLVGGGYTF. CDR3 DNA sequence: TGTGCCAGCAGCCAAGGGCCGGGTCTAGTAGGCGGTGGCTACACCTTC.

Only a few counts were recorded for this clonotype. The chain uses TRBV7-2 and TRBJ2-1; a weak D match, TRBD1 (5 bases). Trimming stripped 2 bases from V and 6 bases from J, with 11 bases between. The germline V gene encodes CDR1 SGHTA and CDR2 FQGNSA. The CDR3 totals 14 residues. The CDR3 DNA reads TGTGCCAGCAGCTTAAGCCCACAGGTCAATGAGCAGTTCTTC. Translation gives CASSLSPQVNEQFF.

As regards this clonotype: Relative to the germline gene, one junction end is altered; a read error may explain this. Here the CDR3 DNA reads TGTGCCAGCATCCTCACGACAGTCCAAGAGACCCGGTACTTC. It yields the protein CASILTTVQETRYF. The rearrangement joins TRBV7-8 to TRBJ2-5; tentative D call: TRBD1 (5 bases). Germline lookup yields CDR1 SGHVS and CDR2 FQNEAQ. The CDR3 loop spans 14 amino acids. Full variable domain (outside the CDR3, taken from reference TRBV7-8 and TRBJ2-5): GAGVSQSPRYKVAKRGQDVALRCDPISGHVSLFWYQQALGQGPEFLTYFQNEAQLDKSGLPSDRFFAERPEGSVSTLKIQRTQQEDSAVYLCASILTTVQETRYFGPGTRLLVL.

The chain combines TRBV9 with TRBJ2-6; 8 bases agree with TRBD2. The V and J ends lost 2 bases and 2 bases, in that order; junction bases with no gene match: 6. The CDR3 extends over 17 amino acids. Looked up from germline, CDR1 is SGDLS and CDR2 is YYNGEE. The CDR3 sequence is CASSVRIAGTGANVLTF. The DNA for the CDR3 is TGTGCCAGCAGCGTCCGGATAGCGGGAACTGGGGCCAACGTCCTGACTTTC.

This chain links TRBV4-3 with TRBJ2-3; D is perhaps TRBD1 or TRBD2 (5 bases each). Germline V gene lookup returns CDR1 LGHNA and CDR2 YSLEER. This CDR3 is built from 20 residues. Trimming removed 1 base from V and 2 bases from J, with 25 bases in between. CDR3 residues: CASSQVLGVGAGLNTDTQYF. The DNA of the CDR3 is TGCGCCAGCAGCCAAGTTCTAGGGGTCGGGGCAGGCTTGAACACAGATACGCAGTATTTT.

The rearrangement joins TRBV5-1 to TRBJ2-1; the D is unclear. This CDR3 region has 15 residues. The V and J ends lost 2 bases and 2 bases respectively, with 11 bases between them. CDR1 is SGHRS, CDR2 YFSETQ, per germline. CDR3 protein: CASSLLRTAYNEQFF. In DNA form, the CDR3 reads TGCGCCAGCAGCTTACTCAGGACGGCCTACAATGAGCAGTTCTTC.

The chain employs TRBV24-1 and TRBJ2-7; 10 bases match TRBD1. The CDR3 has 16 amino acids. Losses at the gene ends were 4 bases for V and 5 bases for J; bases not matched to a gene: 10. Germline V gene sequence: CDR1 KGHDR, CDR2 SFDVKD. For the CDR3, the DNA is TGTGCCACCAGTGAGGCGGGACAGGGGAAAGTCAACGAGCAGTACTTC. Its protein product is CATSEAGQGKVNEQYF.